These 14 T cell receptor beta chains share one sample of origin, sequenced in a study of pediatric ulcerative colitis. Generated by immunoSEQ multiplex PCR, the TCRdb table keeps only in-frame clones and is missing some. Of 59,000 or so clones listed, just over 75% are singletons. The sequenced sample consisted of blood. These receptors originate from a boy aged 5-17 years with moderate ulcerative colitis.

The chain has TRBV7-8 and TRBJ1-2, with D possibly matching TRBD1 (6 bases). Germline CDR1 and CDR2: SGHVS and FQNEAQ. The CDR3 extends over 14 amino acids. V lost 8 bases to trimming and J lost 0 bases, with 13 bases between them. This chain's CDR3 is CASGVGGANYGYTF. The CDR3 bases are TGTGCCAGCGGTGTGGGGGGCGCTAACTATGGCTACACCTTC.

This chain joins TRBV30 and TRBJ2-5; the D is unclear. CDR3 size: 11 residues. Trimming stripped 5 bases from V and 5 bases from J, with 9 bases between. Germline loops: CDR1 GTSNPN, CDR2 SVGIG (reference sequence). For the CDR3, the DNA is TGTGCCTGGGCCCGTGGGGAGACCCAGTACTTC. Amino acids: CAWARGETQYF.

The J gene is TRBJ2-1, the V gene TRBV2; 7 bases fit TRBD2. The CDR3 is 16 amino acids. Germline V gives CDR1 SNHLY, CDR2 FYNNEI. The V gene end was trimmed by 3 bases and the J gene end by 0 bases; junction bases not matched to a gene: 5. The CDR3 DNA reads TGTGCCAGCAGTGATCTAGCGGCGAGCTCCTACAATGAGCAGTTCTTC. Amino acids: CASSDLAASSYNEQFF.

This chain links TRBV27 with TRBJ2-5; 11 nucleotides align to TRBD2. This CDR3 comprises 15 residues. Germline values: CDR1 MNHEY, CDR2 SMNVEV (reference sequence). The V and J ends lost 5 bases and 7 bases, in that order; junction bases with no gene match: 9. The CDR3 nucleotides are TGTGCCAGCAGTCAACTAGCGGGGGACCGGGGGACCCAGTACTTC. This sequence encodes CASSQLAGDRGTQYF.

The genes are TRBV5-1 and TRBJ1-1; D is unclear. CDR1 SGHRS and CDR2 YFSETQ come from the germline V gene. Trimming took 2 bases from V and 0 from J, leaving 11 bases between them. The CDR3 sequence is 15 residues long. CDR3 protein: CASSLVAALNTEAFF. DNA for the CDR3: TGCGCCAGCAGCTTAGTAGCAGCCTTGAACACTGAAGCTTTCTTT.

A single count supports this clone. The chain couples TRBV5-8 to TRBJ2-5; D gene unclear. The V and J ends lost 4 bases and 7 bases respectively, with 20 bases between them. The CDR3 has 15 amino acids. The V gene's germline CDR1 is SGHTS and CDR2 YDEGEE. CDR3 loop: CASSNIMGKLSTQYF. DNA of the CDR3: TGTGCCAGCAGCAACATCATGGGGAAACTCTCGACCCAGTACTTC.

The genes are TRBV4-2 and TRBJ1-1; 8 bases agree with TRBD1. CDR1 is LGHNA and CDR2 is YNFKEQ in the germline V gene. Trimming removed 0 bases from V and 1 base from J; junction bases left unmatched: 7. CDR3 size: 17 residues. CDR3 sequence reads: CASSQEGTGAGNTEAFF. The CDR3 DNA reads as TGTGCCAGCAGCCAAGAAGGGACAGGAGCCGGGAACACTGAAGCTTTCTTT.

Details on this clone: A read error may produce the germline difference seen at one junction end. CDR3 DNA sequence: TGCGCCAGCAGACAAGGCCCCCGGGGACAGGGTTTATACGAGCAGTACTTC. This sequence encodes CASRQGPRGQGLYEQYF. V gene TRBV4-1 combines with J gene TRBJ2-7; 9 positions agree with TRBD1. Germline lookup yields CDR1 MGHRA and CDR2 YSYEKL. CDR3 length equals 17 residues.

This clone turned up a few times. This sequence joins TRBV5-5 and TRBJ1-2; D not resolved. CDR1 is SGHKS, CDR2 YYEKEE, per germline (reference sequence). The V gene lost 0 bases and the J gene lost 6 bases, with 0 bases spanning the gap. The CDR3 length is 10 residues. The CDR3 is CASSLDGYTF. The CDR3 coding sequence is TGTGCCAGCAGCTTGGATGGCTACACCTTC.

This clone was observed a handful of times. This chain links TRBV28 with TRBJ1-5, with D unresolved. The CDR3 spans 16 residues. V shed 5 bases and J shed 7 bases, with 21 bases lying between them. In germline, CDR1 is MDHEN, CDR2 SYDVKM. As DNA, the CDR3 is TGTGCCAGCAGTCCCCGCCCCTCGGGGAGAGGACAGCCCCAGCATTTT. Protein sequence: CASSPRPSGRGQPQHF.

The CDR3 region is CSVETGGYEQYF. The DNA for the CDR3 is TGCAGCGTTGAAACAGGGGGCTACGAGCAGTACTTC. V is TRBV29-1 and J is TRBJ2-7, with 8 bases lining up with TRBD1. The CDR3 sequence is 12 residues long. J lost 3 bases, V lost 2 bases, and 0 bases had no gene match. From germline, CDR1 is SQVTM and CDR2 ANQGSEA.

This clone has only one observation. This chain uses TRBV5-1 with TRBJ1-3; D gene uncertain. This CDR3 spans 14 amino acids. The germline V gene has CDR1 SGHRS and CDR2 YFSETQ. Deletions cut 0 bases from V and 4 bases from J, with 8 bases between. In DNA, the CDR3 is TGCGCCAGCAGCTTGGAAGTAGCCGGAAACACCATATATTTT. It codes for CASSLEVAGNTIYF.

The CDR3 sequence: CSVRQGDAEAFF. The CDR3 DNA reads as TGCAGCGTTCGCCAGGGTGACGCTGAAGCTTTCTTT. V gene TRBV29-1 combines with J gene TRBJ1-1; D is possibly TRBD1 (5 bases). The germline gives CDR1 SQVTM, CDR2 ANQGSEA. The CDR3 extends over 12 amino acids. The V and J ends lost 5 bases and 6 bases respectively, with 13 bases between them.

The DNA of the CDR3 is TGTGCCTGGCAGGGGAACACTGAAGCTTTCTTT. Residues: CAWQGNTEAFF. The V call is TRBV30, the J call TRBJ1-1, with D tentatively TRBD1 (5 bases). The CDR3 runs 11 residues. V lost 5 bases, J lost 1 base, and 5 bases lay in between. Germline V CDR1 and CDR2: GTSNPN, SVGIG (reference sequence). The complete variable domain, with remaining parts taken from reference TRBV30 and TRBJ1-1, reads SQTIHQWPATLVQPVGSPLSLECTVEGTSNPNLYWYRQAAGRGLQLLFYSVGIGQISSEVPQNLSASRPQDRQFILSSKKLLLSDSGFYLCAWQGNTEAFFGQGTRLTVV.